The 21 T cell receptor beta chains in this list originate from one sample, sequenced in a study of shared clonotypes between healthy human individuals. Using immunoSEQ multiplex PCR, the repertoire was profiled, and TCRdb retains in-frame clones only, with some absent. The sample lists about 490,000 clones, 60% to 85% occurring once. The source material was PBMCs. These receptors all stem from a woman in her thirties or forties in good health. Some clones in this sample may be carry-over from other donors' samples.

The rearrangement uses TRBV4-2 and TRBJ2-7; 10 bases are a match to TRBD2. The V segment lost 1 base and the J segment 5 bases; nucleotides outside the gene matches: 8. Germline-derived CDR1 and CDR2 are LGHNA and YNFKEQ. The CDR3 has 16 residues. The CDR3 sequence: CASSQGGLAGVNEQYF. CDR3 nucleotide sequence: TGTGCCAGCAGCCAAGGAGGGCTAGCGGGAGTAAACGAGCAGTACTTC.

The gene calls are TRBV21-1 and TRBJ2-4; whether TRBD2, the table's D call, matches the DNA was not checked. TRBV21-1 is tagged as a pseudogene. CDR3 length: 15 amino acids. The CDR3 here is CASNTQRLAKNIQYF. The CDR3 DNA reads TGTGCCAGCAATACACAGCGGCTAGCCAAAAACATTCAGTACTTC.

This sequence joins TRBV6-1 and TRBJ2-7; TRBD2 might be the D (7 bases). The CDR3 spans 14 residues. CDR1 is MNHNS, CDR2 SASEGT, per germline. Trimming cost V 4 bases and J 5 bases, with 15 bases left between them. For the CDR3, the DNA is TGTGCCAGCAGTGTGGGGGGGGCATGGGACGAGCAGTACTTC. Its protein product is CASSVGGAWDEQYF.

The chain joins TRBV9 to TRBJ2-5, with unresolved D. The germline gives CDR1 SGDLS, CDR2 YYNGEE. This CDR3 spans 13 amino acids. V lost 0 bases and J 5 bases, leaving 8 bases between the germline ends. In nucleotides, the CDR3 is TGTGCCAGCAGCGTAGGGGGTGGGGAGACCCAGTACTTC. It yields the protein CASSVGGGETQYF.

The V call is TRBV10-3, the J call TRBJ2-1; 11 bases map to TRBD2. The germline V gene encodes CDR1 ENHRY and CDR2 SYGVKD. Trimming cost V 1 base and J 5 bases; bases outside gene matches: 4. This CDR3 has 16 amino acids. CDR3 region: CAISEFGTSGNNEQFF. CDR3 nucleotide sequence: TGTGCCATCAGTGAGTTCGGGACTAGCGGAAACAATGAGCAGTTCTTC.

The chain is built from TRBV18 and TRBJ2-5; D is perhaps TRBD1 (5 bases). Germline values: CDR1 KGHSH, CDR2 LQKENI. The CDR3 runs 18 residues. Trimming shortened V by 3 bases and J by 11 bases, and 31 bases separated the two germline ends. The CDR3 DNA reads TGTGCCAGCTCACCCTATATAGACAGTGGCCGTCGGCCTATGGAGCAGTACTTC. Its protein product is CASSPYIDSGRRPMEQYF.

V is TRBV11-2 and J is TRBJ2-7; D is uncertain. Between the trimmed V and J ends, which lost 2 bases and 4 bases, there was a span of 12 bases. Germline CDR1 SGHAT, CDR2 FQNNGV. This CDR3 has 14 amino acids. This CDR3 reads CASSLSFEAYEQYF. The DNA for the CDR3 is TGTGCCAGCAGCTTAAGTTTTGAGGCGTACGAGCAGTACTTC.

The J gene is TRBJ2-6, the V gene TRBV28, with D possibly being TRBD2 (5 bases). Germline V gene sequence: CDR1 MDHEN, CDR2 SYDVKM. V lost 6 bases and J lost 4, with 16 bases in between. The CDR3 has 16 amino acids. CDR3 bases: TGTGCCAGCAGCCAACCCTCAGGAGGAGGGGCCAACGTCCTGACTTTC. The encoded protein is CASSQPSGGGANVLTF.

This clone was counted between two and nine times. The chain links TRBV29-1 to TRBJ1-4, with a tentative D call TRBD1 (5 bases). The CDR3 totals 17 residues. The V end lost 1 base, the J end lost 0 bases, and 15 bases lay between the germline ends. The germline V gene encodes CDR1 SQVTM and CDR2 ANQGSEA. This CDR3 is CSVEGAGAGATNEKLFF. CDR3 nucleotides: TGCAGCGTTGAAGGAGCCGGGGCGGGCGCAACTAATGAAAAACTGTTTTTT.

This sequence joins TRBV28 and TRBJ2-5; D might be TRBD2 (6 bases). Germline values: CDR1 MDHEN, CDR2 SYDVKM. This CDR3 comprises 15 residues. V gave up 3 bases and J gave up 0 bases, with 11 bases separating them. The DNA for the CDR3 is TGTGCCAGCAGTTTGCTGGGGGGTAACCAAGAGACCCAGTACTTC. Translation: CASSLLGGNQETQYF.

This clone turned up a few times. The V and J genes are TRBV4-1 and TRBJ2-1; unclear D gene. Germline CDR1 is MGHRA and CDR2 is YSYEKL. V was shortened by 1 base and J by 0 bases, with 7 bases between the two germline ends. The CDR3 has 15 residues. This chain's CDR3 is CASSQGFRSYNEQFF. The CDR3 bases are TGCGCCAGCAGCCAAGGATTCCGCTCCTACAATGAGCAGTTCTTC.

The sample holds a few counts of this clone. The chain employs TRBV9 and TRBJ2-7; 7 positions match TRBD1. Trimming at V came to 4 bases and at J to 4 bases, leaving 14 bases not matched to a gene. Germline values: CDR1 SGDLS, CDR2 YYNGEE. The CDR3 covers 16 residues. CDR3 in amino acids: CASSIRTGRFEYEQYF. In nucleotides, the CDR3 is TGTGCCAGCAGCATTAGGACAGGTCGATTTGAATACGAGCAGTACTTC. Supplemented by reference TRBV9 and TRBJ2-7, the full variable domain reads DSGVTQTPKHLITATGQRVTLRCSPRSGDLSVYWYQQSLDQGLQFLIQYYNGEERAKGNILERFSAQQFPDLHSELNLSSLELGDSALYFCASSIRTGRFEYEQYFGPGTRLTVT.

J is TRBJ2-3 and V is TRBV7-3, with 10 bases that match TRBD2. The CDR3 totals 14 residues. The junction had 4 bases not matched to a gene; V was cut back by 5 bases and J by 5 bases. Germline values: CDR1 SGHTA, CDR2 FQGTGA. CDR3 nucleotide sequence: TGTGCCAGCAGCCCCCGACTAGCGGGAGATACGCAGTATTTT. Protein product: CASSPRLAGDTQYF.

This chain joins TRBV30 and TRBJ1-4; D perhaps matches TRBD1 (5 bases). V lost 7 bases, J lost 0 bases, and 12 bases lay in between. In germline, CDR1 is GTSNPN, CDR2 SVGIG (reference sequence). The CDR3 totals 14 residues. The CDR3 is CAFHQGATNEKLFF. The CDR3 region has the DNA TGTGCCTTCCACCAGGGTGCAACTAATGAAAAACTGTTTTTT.

CDR3 in amino acids: CASSLALVSTDTQYF. CDR3 sequence (DNA): TGTGCCAGCAGCTTGGCGTTAGTGAGCACAGATACGCAGTATTTT. J is TRBJ2-3 and V is TRBV5-6; no definite D call. Between the trimmed V and J ends, which lost 0 bases and 0 bases, there was a span of 8 bases. Germline V CDR1 and CDR2: SGHDT, YYEEEE. CDR3 length: 15 residues.

The V gene is TRBV7-2, the J gene TRBJ2-2; D uncertain. The CDR3 spans 13 residues. Trimming left V 5 bases short and J 5 bases short, with 9 bases between. From germline, CDR1 is SGHTA and CDR2 FQGNSA. The CDR3 region has the DNA TGTGCCAGCAGCCCCCTTCGAACCGGGGAGCTGTTTTTT. Translating it yields CASSPLRTGELFF.

The chain has TRBV4-1 and TRBJ1-1, with D possibly TRBD1 on 6 matching bases. Trimming stripped 5 bases from V and 4 bases from J, with 17 bases between. The CDR3 length is 15 residues. Germline V gene data show CDR1 as MGHRA and CDR2 as YSYEKL. CDR3 nucleotides: TGCGCCAGCAGCACACGACAGGACGGGGGCACTGAAGCTTTCTTT. Amino acid sequence: CASSTRQDGGTEAFF.

This rearrangement joins TRBV29-1 to TRBJ1-5; no clear D. V lost 6 bases and J lost 5, with 14 bases in between. The CDR3 consists of 13 residues. Germline V gives CDR1 SQVTM, CDR2 ANQGSEA. The CDR3 DNA sequence: TGCAGCGTCCAGGAAGGTGTTGATCAGCCCCAGCATTTT. Amino acid sequence: CSVQEGVDQPQHF.

In its sample, this clone was seen a few times. The rearrangement links TRBV9 to TRBJ2-1, with 7 bases matching TRBD2. The germline V gene encodes CDR1 SGDLS and CDR2 YYNGEE. This CDR3 is 15 amino acids long. V gave up 0 bases and J gave up 8 bases; unmatched junction bases: 8. CDR3 sequence reads: CASSVGTSSGDEQFF. CDR3 bases: TGTGCCAGCAGCGTAGGGACTAGTAGCGGAGATGAGCAGTTCTTC.

This clone was detected a few times. The gene calls are TRBV7-9 and TRBJ2-5; the D call may be TRBD1 or TRBD2 (5 bases each). Trimming removed 5 bases at V and 4 bases at J, with 17 bases between. This CDR3 is built from 15 residues. The germline V gene has CDR1 SEHNR and CDR2 FQNEAQ (reference sequence). The CDR3 reads CASSRRTVGRETQYF. Here the CDR3 DNA reads TGTGCCAGCAGCCGAAGGACCGTGGGACGAGAGACCCAGTACTTC.

The chain uses TRBV7-8 and TRBJ2-7, with D tentatively TRBD1 or TRBD2 (5 bases each). CDR3 size: 14 residues. Germline CDR1 is SGHVS and CDR2 is FQNEAQ. V lost 5 bases and J 0 bases, leaving 11 bases between the germline ends. CDR3 DNA sequence: TGTGCCAGCAGCAAACGGGGCAGCTCCTACGAGCAGTACTTC. Its translation is CASSKRGSSYEQYF.